The 8 T cell receptor beta chains presented below share a single source sample, sequenced in a study of blood T cell repertoires in COVID-19 (dated by TCRdb to between 2020 and 2021). Receptor amplification or capture employed the immunoSEQ multiplex PCR assay. The table comes from immuneACCESS by way of TCRdb, which keeps in-frame sequences with V and J called. Part of the clones is missing from these tables; in studies checked, under half for an unresolved V gene and the rest for unknown reasons. A total of about 170,000 clones appear in this sample, more than 75% of them only once. The top ten hold approximately 2.1% of the sample. What was sequenced was peripheral blood. These receptors came from a man in his forties or fifties who had recovered from COVID-19.

The chain is built from TRBV6-6 and TRBJ2-3; the match to TRBD1 covers 8 bases. The CDR3 extends over 13 amino acids. With 6 bases clipped from V and 4 bases from J, the junction kept 3 bases outside the gene matches. Germline values: CDR1 MNHNY, CDR2 SVGAGI (reference sequence). Written as DNA, the CDR3 is TGTGCCAGCAGCCTACAGGGGGCAGATACGCAGTATTTT. It yields the protein CASSLQGADTQYF.

In this sample, this clone turned up once. V and J are TRBV18 and TRBJ2-2, with TRBD1 as a possible D gene (6 bases). The CDR3 runs 16 residues. V shed 4 bases and J shed 4 bases, with 16 bases lying between them. The germline V gene encodes CDR1 KGHSH and CDR2 LQKENI. CDR3 in amino acids: CASSLYSGTPTGELFF. CDR3 nucleotide sequence: TGTGCCAGCTCACTCTACTCCGGGACACCCACCGGGGAGCTGTTTTTT.

The chain carries TRBV18 and TRBJ2-3, with TRBD2 as a possible D gene (6 bases). CDR1 and CDR2 from the germline V gene are KGHSH and LQKENI. This CDR3 has 13 residues. V was pared by 0 bases and J by 14 bases, with 15 bases between. The CDR3 DNA sequence: TGTGCCAGCTCACCACCGCCCGGGAGACATGCGTATTTT. It codes for CASSPPPGRHAYF.

This rearrangement joins TRBV7-9 to TRBJ2-7; 9 bases fit TRBD1. This CDR3 is 14 amino acids long. Looked up from germline, CDR1 is SEHNR and CDR2 is FQNEAQ (reference sequence). V gave up 5 bases and J gave up 6 bases; unmatched junction bases: 8. The CDR3 region is CASSTRTGESEQYF. In DNA, the CDR3 is TGTGCCAGCAGCACCAGGACAGGGGAGTCCGAGCAGTACTTC.

The chain couples TRBV18 to TRBJ1-2; 8 positions agree with TRBD1. The CDR3 spans 15 residues. With V trimmed by 0 bases and J by 7 bases, 7 bases remained unmatched. Germline-derived CDR1 and CDR2 are KGHSH and LQKENI. The CDR3 nucleotides are TGTGCCAGCTCACCACCGCAGGGGGCGGAAGCTGGCTACACCTTC. Translated, it gives CASSPPQGAEAGYTF.

This chain joins TRBV5-1 and TRBJ2-3; 7 nucleotides agree with TRBD1. Trimming cost V 0 bases and J 0 bases; bases outside gene matches: 1. Germline lookup yields CDR1 SGHRS and CDR2 YFSETQ. This CDR3 comprises 15 residues. The CDR3 loop is CASSLDRGSTDTQYF. The CDR3 DNA reads TGCGCCAGCAGCTTGGACAGGGGCAGCACAGATACGCAGTATTTT.

The genes are TRBV6-1 and TRBJ2-5; TRBD2 is a possible D gene (5 bases). The germline CDR1 and CDR2 sequences are MNHNS and SASEGT. The CDR3 is made up of 13 amino acids. Trimming took off 2 bases at V and 5 bases at J, with 9 bases between the two ends. CDR3 sequence reads: CASSERRSETQYF. Here the CDR3 DNA reads TGTGCCAGCAGTGAAAGGAGGAGCGAGACCCAGTACTTC.

The sample holds one count of this clone. The chain couples TRBV5-6 to TRBJ1-1; D perhaps matches TRBD1 (5 bases). The CDR3 length is 18 residues. Trimming shortened V by 2 bases and J by 1 base, and 21 bases separated the two germline ends. In germline, CDR1 is SGHDT, CDR2 YYEEEE. DNA for the CDR3: TGTGCCAGCAGCTTTTCACAATCCGGGCAGGGCAGGAACACTGAAGCTTTCTTT. The encoded protein is CASSFSQSGQGRNTEAFF.